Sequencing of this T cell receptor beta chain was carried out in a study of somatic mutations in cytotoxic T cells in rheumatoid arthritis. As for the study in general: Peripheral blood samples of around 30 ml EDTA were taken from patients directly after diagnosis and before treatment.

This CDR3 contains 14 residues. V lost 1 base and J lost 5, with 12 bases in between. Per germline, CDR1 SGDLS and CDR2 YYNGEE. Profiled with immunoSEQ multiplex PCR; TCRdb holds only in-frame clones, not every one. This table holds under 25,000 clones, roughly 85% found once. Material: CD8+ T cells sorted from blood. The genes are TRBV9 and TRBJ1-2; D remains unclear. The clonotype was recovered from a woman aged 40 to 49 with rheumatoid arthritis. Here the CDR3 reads CASSVSGGGYGYTF. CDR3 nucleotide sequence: TGTGCCAGCAGCGTATCAGGAGGTGGTTATGGCTACACCTTC.